The clone carrying this TCR beta chain was counted a few times. The antigen remains undetermined. The record originates from a study of vaccination effects on CD4 cells after COVID-19. Sequencing used immunoSEQ multiplex PCR; TCRdb keeps in-frame clones, though not all of them. The table records approximately 54,000 clones, 75% to 90% of them present only once. With the ViraFEST assay, the study expanded antigen-specific CD4+ T cells using viral peptide pools, then sequenced them. The authors isolated CD4+ T cells after 9 to 10 days of culture. The TCR was taken from a human donor who received a COVID-19 vaccine. This specimen was CD4+ T cells from PBMCs cultured with HCoV-229E spike peptides, taken before COVID-19 vaccination.

CDR3 in amino acids: CASSWAANSPLHF. As DNA, the CDR3 is TGTGCCAGCAGTTGGGCAGCTAATTCACCCCTCCACTTT. This chain links TRBV12-3 or TRBV12-4 with TRBJ1-6; D uncertain. Trimming stripped 4 bases from V and 6 bases from J, with 7 bases between. This CDR3 has 13 amino acids.